Following are 30 T cell receptor beta chains from one sample sequenced in a study of beta chain features in type 1 diabetes. Investigators reverse transcribed all isolated RNA, so they sequenced expressed TCRB transcripts. Using immunoSEQ multiplex PCR, the repertoire was profiled, and TCRdb retains in-frame clones only, with some absent. The data show over 700,000 clones, about a sixth seen once. Specimen: naive CD4+ T cells from blood. The origin of the receptors is a woman aged 18-29 years in good health.

This clone was counted between two and nine times. The rearrangement joins TRBV6-1 to TRBJ2-7; 8 nucleotides match TRBD1. The germline CDR1 and CDR2 sequences are MNHNS and SASEGT. The CDR3 covers 15 residues. After removal of 6 bases from V and 4 bases from J, the junction contained 11 bases not matched to a gene. CDR3: CASRPYVGQAYEQYF. As DNA, the CDR3 is TGTGCCAGCAGACCTTACGTGGGACAGGCGTACGAGCAGTACTTC.

This chain joins TRBV5-1 and TRBJ2-7, with a possible D match to TRBD1 (6 bases). Germline values: CDR1 SGHRS, CDR2 YFSETQ. V lost 2 bases and J lost 2, with 11 bases in between. The CDR3 is 14 amino acids. CDR3 in DNA: TGCGCCAGCAGCTTATGGCAGGGGACCTACGAGCAGTACTTC. Translation gives CASSLWQGTYEQYF. Filled out from reference TRBV5-1 and TRBJ2-7, the complete variable domain reads KAGVTQTPRYLIKTRGQQVTLSCSPISGHRSVSWYQQTPGQGLQFLFEYFSETQRNKGNFPGRFSGRQFSNSRSEMNVSTLELGDSALYLCASSLWQGTYEQYFGPGTRLTVT.

This clone was recorded a few times. The chain employs TRBV7-9 and TRBJ2-1; D may be TRBD2 (6 bases). Trimming took off 5 bases at V and 2 bases at J, with 13 bases between the two ends. Germline V gene sequence: CDR1 SEHNR, CDR2 FQNEAQ (reference sequence). The CDR3 is made up of 15 amino acids. Here the CDR3 reads CASSAVSSAYNEQFF. CDR3 sequence (DNA): TGTGCCAGCAGCGCAGTCTCTAGCGCCTACAATGAGCAGTTCTTC.

The chain uses TRBV7-3 and TRBJ2-1, with 14 bases lining up with TRBD2. This CDR3 is 14 amino acids long. In germline, CDR1 is SGHTA, CDR2 FQGTGA. V trimming: 4 bases; J trimming: 12 bases; junction bases outside the gene matches: 5. CDR3: CASSSGLAGAGQFF. For the CDR3, the DNA is TGTGCCAGCAGCTCGGGACTAGCGGGAGCGGGGCAGTTCTTC.

This chain joins TRBV4-2 and TRBJ2-3, with unresolved D. CDR1 and CDR2 from the germline V gene are LGHNA and YNFKEQ. The CDR3 loop spans 13 amino acids. The ends were cut back, 0 bases at V and 4 bases at J, with 5 bases in the middle. The CDR3: CASSQDGPDTQYF. The CDR3 coding sequence is TGTGCCAGCAGCCAAGATGGTCCAGATACGCAGTATTTT.

This clone came up a few times. The V call is TRBV5-1, the J call TRBJ2-1, with D perhaps TRBD2 (6 bases). This CDR3 has 15 amino acids. Germline V gene data show CDR1 as SGHRS and CDR2 as YFSETQ. With 6 bases removed from V and 6 bases from J, the gap between germline ends came to 19 bases. DNA of the CDR3: TGCGCCAGCACCCCCGGGACTCCCCATGGCAATGAGCAGTTCTTC. This translates into CASTPGTPHGNEQFF.

This clone was observed a handful of times. The gene calls are TRBV19 and TRBJ1-5; D gene unclear. The V gene lost 6 bases and the J gene lost 0 bases, with 3 bases spanning the gap. The CDR3 runs 12 residues. CDR1 LNHDA and CDR2 SQIVND come from the germline V gene (reference sequence). As DNA, the CDR3 is TGTGCCAGTAGCGCTAGCAATCAGCCCCAGCATTTT. Protein: CASSASNQPQHF.

The chain uses TRBV4-3 and TRBJ2-7; no reliable D call. In germline, CDR1 is LGHNA, CDR2 YSLEER. This CDR3 is built from 16 residues. V was clipped by 1 base and J by 7 bases, with 20 bases between them. The CDR3 sequence is CASSQGSGSSLREQYF. CDR3 coding DNA: TGCGCCAGCAGCCAAGGCTCCGGATCCTCGTTGAGGGAGCAGTACTTC.

This clone was counted between two and nine times. The V call is TRBV5-4, the J call TRBJ1-5, with TRBD1 matching 7 bases. The CDR3 is 13 residues long. Losses at the gene ends were 7 bases for V and 4 bases for J; bases not matched to a gene: 5. CDR1 is SGHNT, CDR2 YYREEE, per germline (reference sequence). The chain's CDR3 is CASHWGQNQPQHF. CDR3 DNA: TGTGCCAGCCACTGGGGACAGAATCAGCCCCAGCATTTT.

On this clone itself: The sample holds other DNA sequences that translate to the same CDR3. This chain connects TRBV20-1 to TRBJ2-3; D perhaps matches TRBD2 (6 bases). The CDR3 runs to 11 residues. V was clipped by 6 bases and J by 6 bases, with 10 bases between them. Germline V lookup: CDR1 DFQATT, CDR2 SNEGSKA (reference sequence). This CDR3 reads CSAPLADTQYF. The DNA of the CDR3 is TGCAGTGCCCCCCTAGCGGATACGCAGTATTTT.

This clone has a handful of counts. The J gene is TRBJ2-7, the V gene TRBV11-2; 10 bases align to TRBD2. V trimming: 8 bases; J trimming: 6 bases; junction bases outside the gene matches: 7. There are 13 residues in the CDR3. Germline V gene lookup returns CDR1 SGHAT and CDR2 FQNNGV. The CDR3 sequence: CASALGLAAEQYF. CDR3 sequence (DNA): TGTGCCAGCGCCTTAGGACTAGCGGCCGAGCAGTACTTC.

The V and J genes are TRBV7-9 and TRBJ2-7; no reliable D call. The CDR3 is 14 residues long. From germline, CDR1 is SEHNR and CDR2 FQNEAQ (reference sequence). V dropped 4 bases and J dropped 3 bases, with 13 bases sitting between them. CDR3 sequence reads: CASSSGHTFYEQYF. CDR3 bases: TGTGCCAGCAGCTCTGGGCACACCTTCTACGAGCAGTACTTC.

This clone was seen more than once but under ten times. The chain carries TRBV7-8 and TRBJ1-5; D not certain. Germline assignment: CDR1 SGHVS and CDR2 FQNEAQ. V dropped 3 bases and J dropped 1 base, with 4 bases sitting between them. This CDR3 has 13 residues. In DNA, the CDR3 is TGTGCCAGCAGCTTGACAAGCAATCAGCCCCAGCATTTT. Translated, it gives CASSLTSNQPQHF.

This clone came up a few times. This chain links TRBV6-5 with TRBJ1-1; D remains unclear. Germline loops: CDR1 MNHEY, CDR2 SVGAGI. Trimming shortened V by 6 bases and J by 0 bases, and 11 bases separated the two germline ends. The CDR3 spans 14 residues. In DNA, the CDR3 is TGTGCCAGCAGGGAGACCGAGATGAACACTGAAGCTTTCTTT. Encoded protein: CASRETEMNTEAFF.

This clone was picked up a small number of times. Other DNA sequences in this sample translate to the same CDR3. The genes are TRBV2 and TRBJ2-1, with 10 bases identical to TRBD2. The CDR3 spans 15 residues. Germline-derived CDR1 and CDR2 are SNHLY and FYNNEI. Trimming removed 5 bases from V and 0 bases from J; junction bases left unmatched: 1. CDR3 amino acids: CASSRTSGSYNEQFF. As DNA, the CDR3 is TGTGCCAGCAGTAGGACTAGCGGCTCCTACAATGAGCAGTTCTTC.

This clone was seen only once. This is likely a read error, given that the CDR3 carries no conserved phenylalanine or tryptophan at its end. No DNA is shown, since the ends of the CDR3 on it are uncertain; the CDR3 is the one TCRdb lists. The V gene is TRBV21-1, the J gene TRBJ2-7; the table assigns TRBD1, which was not confirmed against the DNA. TRBV21-1 is recorded as a pseudogene. The CDR3 has 13 amino acids, counting both end residues. The CDR3 loop reads CASSKWGGTGKFI.

The chain employs TRBV6-5 and TRBJ1-2; tentatively, D is TRBD1 (5 bases). V was trimmed by 2 bases and J by 0 bases, leaving 10 bases between them. This CDR3 comprises 15 residues. Germline V gene sequence: CDR1 MNHEY, CDR2 SVGAGI. The CDR3 protein is CASSYAGGTNYGYTF. In nucleotides, the CDR3 is TGTGCCAGCAGTTACGCGGGGGGAACTAACTATGGCTACACCTTC.

A few counts support this clone. The sample has other DNA sequences that encode this CDR3 too. The chain recombines TRBV5-1 with TRBJ1-4; no reliable D call. The CDR3 sequence is 14 residues long. V was trimmed by 0 bases and J by 5 bases, leaving 8 bases between them. Germline CDR1 reads SGHRS; CDR2 reads YFSETQ. CDR3 sequence: CASSLGGENEKLFF. As DNA, the CDR3 is TGCGCCAGCAGCTTGGGGGGAGAGAATGAAAAACTGTTTTTT.

CDR3: CASSAIPGGAGTDTQYF. The CDR3 coding sequence is TGTGCCAGCAGTGCTATCCCCGGGGGCGCGGGCACAGATACGCAGTATTTT. The gene calls are TRBV2 and TRBJ2-3, with D possibly being TRBD1 or TRBD2 (6 bases each). Trimming removed 4 bases at V and 1 base at J, with 18 bases between. Germline V gene lookup returns CDR1 SNHLY and CDR2 FYNNEI. The CDR3 length is 17 residues.

This clone appeared a few times. The chain joins TRBV5-4 to TRBJ2-5; a weak D match, TRBD2 (7 bases). This CDR3 is built from 14 residues. Trimming left V 0 bases short and J 5 bases short, with 11 bases between. The germline gives CDR1 SGHNT, CDR2 YYREEE (reference sequence). CDR3 residues: CASSLGAGAETQYF. In nucleotides, the CDR3 is TGTGCCAGCAGCTTGGGGGCGGGGGCGGAGACCCAGTACTTC.

J is TRBJ2-5 and V is TRBV2; the D gene is possibly TRBD1 (5 bases). The V end was cut by 6 bases, the J end by 0 bases, with 11 bases between. Germline-derived CDR1 and CDR2 are SNHLY and FYNNEI. CDR3 size: 14 residues. The CDR3 nucleotides read TGTGCCAGCAGGGAACGACAGAACCAAGAGACCCAGTACTTC. Protein: CASRERQNQETQYF.

This chain uses TRBV7-2 with TRBJ2-4; 9 bases fit TRBD2. The CDR3 has 14 amino acids. V lost 4 bases and J lost 7; bases outside the gene matches: 5. Germline CDR1 is SGHTA and CDR2 is FQGNSA. The CDR3 reads CASSSSGTMNIQYF. For the CDR3, the DNA is TGTGCCAGCAGCTCTAGCGGGACTATGAACATTCAGTACTTC. The entire variable domain, with the rest obtained from reference TRBV7-2 and TRBJ2-4, is as follows: GAGVSQSPSNKVTEKGKDVELRCDPISGHTALYWYRQSLGQGLEFLIYFQGNSAPDKSGLPSDRFSAERTGGSVSTLTIQRTQQEDSAVYLCASSSSGTMNIQYFGAGTRLSVL.

This clone was seen once. The chain has TRBV27 and TRBJ2-1; D is uncertain. Germline CDR1 MNHEY, CDR2 SMNVEV (reference sequence). This CDR3 spans 13 amino acids. V lost 4 bases, J lost 3 bases, and 7 bases lay in between. The CDR3 coding sequence is TGTGCCAGCAGTTCGGTCCGCTACAATGAGCAGTTCTTC. Its protein is CASSSVRYNEQFF.

The CDR3 DNA reads as TGTGCCAGCAGTTCTAAGCGGGAGCTCTACAATGAGCAGTTCTTC. Its protein is CASSSKRELYNEQFF. The chain joins TRBV2 to TRBJ2-1; 8 bases fit TRBD2. The CDR3 has 15 amino acids. Germline assignment: CDR1 SNHLY and CDR2 FYNNEI. The V gene end was trimmed by 5 bases and the J gene end by 3 bases; junction bases not matched to a gene: 6.

This chain links TRBV28 with TRBJ2-5; 9 bases align to TRBD1. CDR3 length: 14 amino acids. Trimming at V came to 6 bases and at J to 4 bases, leaving 6 bases not matched to a gene. Germline CDR1 and CDR2: MDHEN and SYDVKM. CDR3 in DNA: TGTGCCAGCAGCGGACAGGGGCTGGGAGAGACCCAGTACTTC. It codes for CASSGQGLGETQYF. Drawing the rest from reference TRBV28 and TRBJ2-5, the complete variable domain is DVKVTQSSRYLVKRTGEKVFLECVQDMDHENMFWYRQDPGLGLRLIYFSYDVKMKEKGDIPEGYSVSREKKERFSLILESASTNQTSMYLCASSGQGLGETQYFGPGTRLLVL.

This clone occurred a few times. The chain uses TRBV29-1 and TRBJ2-2; maybe TRBD2 (6 bases). The length of the CDR3 is 15 residues. The V gene lost 4 bases and the J gene lost 1 base, with 13 bases spanning the gap. Per germline, CDR1 SQVTM and CDR2 ANQGSEA. The CDR3 spells CSVVPGSLNTGELFF. As DNA, the CDR3 is TGCAGCGTTGTTCCCGGGAGCTTGAACACCGGGGAGCTGTTTTTT.

This clone was seen more than once but under ten times. The rearrangement links TRBV15 to TRBJ2-3; TRBD2 agrees at 10 bases. CDR3 length equals 17 residues. Germline V gives CDR1 LNHNV, CDR2 YYDKDF (reference sequence). Germline trimming cut 0 bases from V and 2 bases from J; bases unmatched to any gene: 5. This chain's CDR3 is CATSRDRTSGITDTQYF. The CDR3 nucleotides read TGTGCCACCAGCAGAGATAGAACTAGCGGGATCACAGATACGCAGTATTTT.

The V and J genes are TRBV6-4 and TRBJ2-2; 7 nucleotides align to TRBD2. Germline loops: CDR1 MRHNA, CDR2 SNTAGT. V lost 2 bases to trimming and J lost 7 bases; unmatched junction nucleotides: 4. This CDR3 contains 14 residues. The CDR3 DNA reads TGTGCCAGCAGTGACGCTGCGGGAGTCGGGGAGCTGTTTTTT. Protein product: CASSDAAGVGELFF.

This clone was observed a handful of times. Other DNA sequences of this sample code for an identical CDR3. The chain joins TRBV5-6 to TRBJ2-1; D uncertain. The CDR3 has 14 residues. Between the trimmed V and J ends, which lost 2 bases and 1 base, there was a span of 7 bases. Per germline, CDR1 SGHDT and CDR2 YYEEEE. The CDR3 nucleotides are TGTGCCAGCAGCTTTGGTTTTTCCTACAATGAGCAGTTCTTC. Translating gives CASSFGFSYNEQFF.

This clone has a handful of counts. The rearrangement links TRBV5-1 to TRBJ2-3, with D possibly TRBD2 on 5 matching bases. The CDR3 contains 16 residues. Trimming took off 4 bases at V and 4 bases at J, with 19 bases between the two ends. Germline V gene data show CDR1 as SGHRS and CDR2 as YFSETQ. The CDR3 bases are TGCGCCAGCAGCCCCTCCCGAGGACTGACACCAGATACGCAGTATTTT. Translation: CASSPSRGLTPDTQYF.